This entry describes one T cell receptor beta chain. The sample originates from a study of T cell responses to AZD1222 COVID-19 vaccine. Trimming stripped 6 bases from V and 4 bases from J, with 9 bases between. The germline CDR1 and CDR2 sequences are KGHDR and SFDVKD. The CDR3 extends over 12 amino acids. Measured with immunoSEQ multiplex PCR; TCRdb has only the in-frame clones, and not every one. The profile shows under 200,000 clones, about 88% of them singletons. The sequence was obtained from an adult in good health. Specimen: peripheral blood, collected on day 0 of AZD1222 vaccination. The V call is TRBV24-1, the J call TRBJ2-7, with D hard to call. The CDR3 DNA is TGTGCCACCAGTCCAGGTCCTTACGAGCAGTACTTC. Its translation is CATSPGPYEQYF.